A single sample is the source of the 10 T cell receptor beta chains below, sequenced in a study of cytomegalovirus exposure and HLA in healthy donors. With 60 Vbeta and 13 Jbeta primers, the PCR was carried out. Here immunoSEQ multiplex PCR was the method, and the copy in TCRdb shows in-frame clones only, minus some. This sample's table reports around 200,000 clones. The sample consisted of PBMCs. The receptors derive from a woman aged 30 to 39 in good health and CMV-seropositive.

Concerning this clone itself: The germline gene is not matched at one end of the junction; a read error may be the cause. This chain uses TRBV18 with TRBJ1-1; D possibly corresponds to TRBD1 (5 bases). CDR3 length: 13 amino acids. Germline lookup yields CDR1 KGHSH and CDR2 LQKENI. CDR3 sequence (DNA): TGTGCCAGCTCACCAACGACTTTGACTGGGACTGGATTT. The encoded protein is CASSPTTLTGTGF.

This sequence joins TRBV5-1 and TRBJ2-5, with a weak D call TRBD2 (6 bases). Trimming took 2 bases from V and 0 from J, leaving 11 bases between them. The CDR3 covers 15 residues. Germline V gene data show CDR1 as SGHRS and CDR2 as YFSETQ. This CDR3 is CASSFPGLNQETQYF. The CDR3 nucleotides read TGCGCCAGCAGCTTTCCGGGACTGAACCAAGAGACCCAGTACTTC.

The J gene is TRBJ2-3, the V gene TRBV25-1; 13 bases agree with TRBD2. Germline V lookup: CDR1 MGHDK, CDR2 SYGVNS. This CDR3 spans 17 amino acids. The V and J ends lost 3 bases and 4 bases, in that order; junction bases with no gene match: 7. CDR3: CASSDHTSGRAPDTQYF. The DNA of the CDR3 is TGTGCCAGCAGTGACCACACTAGCGGGAGGGCGCCAGATACGCAGTATTTT.

The genes are TRBV11-2 and TRBJ2-4; D unclear. Germline CDR1 SGHAT, CDR2 FQNNGV. This CDR3 contains 15 residues. The ends were cut back, 5 bases at V and 0 bases at J, with 11 bases in the middle. The CDR3 loop is CASSPQALAKNIQYF. In DNA form, the CDR3 reads TGTGCCAGCAGCCCCCAGGCATTAGCCAAAAACATTCAGTACTTC.

This chain joins TRBV28 and TRBJ1-2, with 10 bases that match TRBD1. Per germline, CDR1 MDHEN and CDR2 SYDVKM. J was trimmed by 2 bases and V by 6 bases; bases with no gene match: 3. There are 14 residues in the CDR3. The CDR3 coding sequence is TGTGCCAGCAGAACGGGACAGGGGAACTATGGCTACACCTTC. Protein: CASRTGQGNYGYTF.

This chain uses TRBV19 with TRBJ2-3; 11 bases agree with TRBD2. The germline gives CDR1 LNHDA, CDR2 SQIVND (reference sequence). The CDR3 contains 15 residues. J gave up 5 bases and V 7 bases, and 8 bases lay outside the gene matches. CDR3 protein: CASTRSGGAGDTQYF. Written as DNA, the CDR3 is TGTGCCAGTACCCGTAGCGGGGGGGCCGGAGATACGCAGTATTTT.

The V gene is TRBV28, the J gene TRBJ2-3; the match to TRBD2 covers 7 bases. CDR3 length equals 14 residues. CDR1 is MDHEN and CDR2 is SYDVKM in the germline V gene. Trimming cost V 10 bases and J 1 base; bases outside gene matches: 8. The CDR3 reads CAIGRGGGTDTQYF. The DNA for the CDR3 is TGTGCCATCGGGCGGGGAGGGGGCACAGATACGCAGTATTTT.

The gene calls are TRBV7-2 and TRBJ2-1; D unresolved. V gave up 2 bases and J gave up 10 bases, with 6 bases separating them. This CDR3 spans 11 amino acids. Germline assignment: CDR1 SGHTA and CDR2 FQGNSA. CDR3 coding DNA: TGTGCCAGCAGCTTATTCTTCGAGCAGTTCTTC. This gives the protein CASSLFFEQFF.

The gene calls are TRBV28 and TRBJ1-1; no reliable D call. Germline CDR1 is MDHEN and CDR2 is SYDVKM. The CDR3 extends over 13 amino acids. V gave up 7 bases and J gave up 1 base, with 10 bases separating them. The CDR3 protein is CASKDRGNTEAFF. The CDR3 bases are TGTGCCAGCAAGGACCGGGGGAACACTGAAGCTTTCTTT.

The V and J genes are TRBV5-6 and TRBJ1-2, with 9 bases identical to TRBD1. V shed 4 bases and J 5 bases; nucleotides not matched to a gene: 6. Germline V CDR1 and CDR2: SGHDT, YYEEEE. The CDR3 contains 14 residues. The CDR3 DNA reads as TGTGCCAGCAGCCTAGACAGGGGGATTTATGGCTACACCTTC. Amino acids: CASSLDRGIYGYTF.